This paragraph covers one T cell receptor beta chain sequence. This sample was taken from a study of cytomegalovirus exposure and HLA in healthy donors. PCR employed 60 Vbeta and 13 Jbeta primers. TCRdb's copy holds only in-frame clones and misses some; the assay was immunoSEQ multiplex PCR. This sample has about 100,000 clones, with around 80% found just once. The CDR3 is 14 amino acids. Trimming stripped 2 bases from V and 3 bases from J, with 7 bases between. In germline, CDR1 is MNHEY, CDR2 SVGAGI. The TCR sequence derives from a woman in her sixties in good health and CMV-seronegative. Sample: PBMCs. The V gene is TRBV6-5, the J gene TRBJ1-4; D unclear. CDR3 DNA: TGTGCCAGCAGTTACCTGAGGGCTAATGAAAAACTGTTTTTT. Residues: CASSYLRANEKLFF.